The entry that follows covers one TCR beta chain sequence. The antigen is undetermined. The sample carries other DNA sequences with the same CDR3. The CDR3 has 12 residues. The germline V and J ends were trimmed by 5 bases and 3 bases, with 8 bases remaining between them. CDR1 is SNHLY and CDR2 is FYNNEI in the germline V gene. TCRdb keeps only in-frame clones here, not all; method: immunoSEQ multiplex PCR. The table shows roughly 1,500,000 clones, with approximately 98.5% occurring only once. Memory CD4+ cells were the fraction left after CD45RA+ naive selection. This entry belongs to a study of shared clonotypes between healthy human individuals. Study-level results: It was the non-shared clonotypes that had lower generation probabilities than clonotypes shared by all four donors.

The clonotype comes from a young man in good health. Specimen: naive CD4+ T cells sorted from blood. Subset noted: CD45RA+ positively selected. V usage is TRBV2 and J usage is TRBJ2-7; tentative D call: TRBD1 (6 bases). This CDR3 is CASSLQGYEQYF. For the CDR3, the DNA is TGTGCCAGCAGTCTACAGGGCTACGAGCAGTACTTC.